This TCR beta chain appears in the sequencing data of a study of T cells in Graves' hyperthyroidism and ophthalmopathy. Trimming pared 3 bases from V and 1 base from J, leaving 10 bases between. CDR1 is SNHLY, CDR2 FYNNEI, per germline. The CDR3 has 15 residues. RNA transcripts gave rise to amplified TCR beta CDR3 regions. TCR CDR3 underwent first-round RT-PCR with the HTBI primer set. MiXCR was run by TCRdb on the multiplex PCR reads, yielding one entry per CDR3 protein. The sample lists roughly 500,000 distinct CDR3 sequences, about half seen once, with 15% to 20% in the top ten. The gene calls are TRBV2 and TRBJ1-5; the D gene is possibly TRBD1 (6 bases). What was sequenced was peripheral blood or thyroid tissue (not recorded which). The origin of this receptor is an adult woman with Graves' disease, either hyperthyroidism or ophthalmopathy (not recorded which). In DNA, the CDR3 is TGTGCCAGCAGTGAGGAGGGGGGGAGCAATCAGCCCCAGCATTTT. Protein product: CASSEEGGSNQPQHF.